Following are 21 T cell receptor beta chains from one sample sequenced in a study of T cells expressing NK-cell markers. TCRdb re-analyzed the 5' RACE reads; it lists each CDR3 protein once, without DNA. This sample's table has 300,000 to 500,000 distinct CDR3 sequences. The sample comprised blood T cells: a sorted CD56 or NKG2C T cell subset, CD4+ or CD8+ T cells, or bulk PBMC T cells (not recorded which). Receptors originate from a woman in her 50s in good health.

V is TRBV7-9 and J is TRBJ1-3. Germline assignment: CDR1 SEHNR and CDR2 FQNEAQ (reference sequence). The CDR3 extends over 15 amino acids. This chain's CDR3 is CASSLGDSSGNTIYF.

The rearrangement uses TRBV7-2 and TRBJ2-5; TCRdb's D gene call, TRBD1, goes unchecked for lack of DNA. The V gene's germline CDR1 is SGHTA and CDR2 FQGNSA. The CDR3 covers 15 residues. The CDR3 loop is CASSFEWRREETQYF.

The rearrangement joins TRBV3-1 to TRBJ2-2; the TCRdb D gene call, TRBD1, has no DNA to confirm it. The germline gives CDR1 LGHDT, CDR2 YNNKEL (reference sequence). This CDR3 has 19 residues. CDR3: CASSQDRGRGGVNTGELFF.

The V and J genes are TRBV5-1 and TRBJ2-3; TCRdb proposes TRBD2, but this gene call is untestable without DNA. The CDR3 runs to 16 residues. Germline assignment: CDR1 SGHRS and CDR2 YFSETQ. The CDR3 region is CASSFPRGRHKDTQYF.

The genes are TRBV3-1 and TRBJ1-5; the D call of TRBD1 rests on TCRdb alone, since no DNA is present to check it. The CDR3 has 15 amino acids. From germline, CDR1 is LGHDT and CDR2 YNNKEL (reference sequence). CDR3 sequence reads: CASSQGQGGGQPQHF.

This chain connects TRBV5-1 to TRBJ1-2; the TCRdb D gene call, TRBD1, has no DNA to confirm it. From germline, CDR1 is SGHRS and CDR2 YFSETQ. The CDR3 loop spans 15 amino acids. The chain's CDR3 is CASRSGAGVGYGYTF.

V is TRBV9 and J is TRBJ2-3; checking the TCRdb D call of TRBD2 is not possible without DNA. CDR1 and CDR2 from the germline V gene are SGDLS and YYNGEE. The CDR3 is made up of 14 amino acids. The CDR3 here is CASSVDLLAVTQYF.

The chain employs TRBV3-1 and TRBJ2-5; absent DNA, TCRdb's TRBD2 call cannot be checked. CDR1 is LGHDT, CDR2 YNNKEL, per germline (reference sequence). CDR3 length: 15 amino acids. CDR3 region: CASSQGGRALETQYF.

The genes are TRBV4-1 and TRBJ2-1; with no DNA, the TCRdb D assignment of TRBD2 cannot be verified. This CDR3 contains 16 residues. Germline V gene sequence: CDR1 MGHRA, CDR2 YSYEKL. The CDR3 is CASSQALAVNYNEQFF.

The J gene is TRBJ2-7, the V gene TRBV7-9. The V gene's germline CDR1 is SEHNR and CDR2 FQNEAQ (reference sequence). The CDR3 has 14 residues. The CDR3 protein is CASSSVGGTYEQYF.

This sequence joins TRBV3-1 and TRBJ2-7; the TCRdb D gene call, TRBD2, has no DNA to confirm it. The CDR3 loop spans 13 amino acids. CDR1 is LGHDT, CDR2 YNNKEL, per germline (reference sequence). CDR3 amino acids: CASSQYGSYEQYF.

The chain joins TRBV19 to TRBJ1-5. Germline V gene lookup returns CDR1 LNHDA and CDR2 SQIVND (reference sequence). The CDR3 sequence is 14 residues long. Here the CDR3 reads CASSIVAGNQPQHF.

The chain carries TRBV12-3 or TRBV12-4 and TRBJ1-1. The CDR3 spans 12 residues. The CDR3: CASREKNTEAFF.

This chain links TRBV7-8 with TRBJ2-1; TCRdb picks TRBD2, but there is no DNA to check that call. Germline CDR1 reads SGHVS; CDR2 reads FQNEAQ. The CDR3 totals 16 residues. CDR3 residues: CASSLGRLAWRDEQFF.

The rearrangement uses TRBV4-1 and TRBJ2-5; no DNA is available, so the TRBD1 call from TCRdb remains unchecked. From germline, CDR1 is MGHRA and CDR2 YSYEKL. The CDR3 runs to 16 residues. The CDR3 reads CASSSTSGGEGKTQYF.

V usage is TRBV7-2 and J usage is TRBJ2-1; without DNA, the TCRdb call of TRBD2 cannot be checked. The CDR3 has 15 residues. Germline V gene lookup returns CDR1 SGHTA and CDR2 FQGNSA. CDR3 residues: CASSPISGNYNEQFF. Drawing the rest from reference TRBV7-2 and TRBJ2-1, the complete variable domain is GAGVSQSPSNKVTEKGKDVELRCDPISGHTALYWYRQSLGQGLEFLIYFQGNSAPDKSGLPSDRFSAERTGGSVSTLTIQRTQQEDSAVYLCASSPISGNYNEQFFGPGTRLTVL.

The rearrangement joins TRBV29-1 to TRBJ2-2; TCRdb names TRBD1, which stays unverified in the absence of DNA. The CDR3 spans 17 residues. The germline V gene encodes CDR1 SQVTM and CDR2 ANQGSEA. The CDR3 sequence is CSVEGRKGVPNTGELFF.

The V and J genes are TRBV12-3 or TRBV12-4 and TRBJ1-2. CDR3 length equals 14 residues. The chain's CDR3 is CASSEPGLHYGYTF.

This rearrangement joins TRBV11-1 to TRBJ1-1. The germline CDR1 and CDR2 sequences are SGHAT and FQDESV (reference sequence). CDR3 length: 15 residues. CDR3 in amino acids: CASSLSLAGTTEAFF.

This sequence joins TRBV5-1 and TRBJ2-6; lacking DNA, the TRBD1 call made by TCRdb goes unchecked. CDR3 length: 15 amino acids. The germline gives CDR1 SGHRS, CDR2 YFSETQ. CDR3 sequence: CASSSDSPRANVLTF.

The rearrangement links TRBV20-1 to TRBJ2-3; the D call of TRBD1 rests on TCRdb alone, since no DNA is present to check it. Germline V lookup: CDR1 DFQATT, CDR2 SNEGSKA (reference sequence). The CDR3 runs 15 residues. The CDR3 loop is CSARAGTSSTDTQYF.